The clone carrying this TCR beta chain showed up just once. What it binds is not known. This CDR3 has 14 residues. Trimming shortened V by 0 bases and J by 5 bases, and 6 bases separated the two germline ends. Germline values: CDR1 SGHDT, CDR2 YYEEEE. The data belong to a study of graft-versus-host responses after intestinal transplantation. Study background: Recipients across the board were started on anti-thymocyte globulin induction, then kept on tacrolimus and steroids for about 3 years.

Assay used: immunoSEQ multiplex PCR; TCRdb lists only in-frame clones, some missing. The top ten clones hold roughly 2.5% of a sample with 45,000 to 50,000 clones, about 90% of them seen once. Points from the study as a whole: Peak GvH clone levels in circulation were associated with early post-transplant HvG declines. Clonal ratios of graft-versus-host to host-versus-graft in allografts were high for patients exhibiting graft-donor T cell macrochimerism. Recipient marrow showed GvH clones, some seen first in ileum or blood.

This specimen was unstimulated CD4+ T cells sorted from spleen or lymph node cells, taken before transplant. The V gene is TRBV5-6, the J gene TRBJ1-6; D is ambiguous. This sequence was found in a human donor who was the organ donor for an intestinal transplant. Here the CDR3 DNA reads TGTGCCAGCAGCTTGGCCCTCAATAATTCACCCCTCCACTTT. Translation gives CASSLALNNSPLHF.